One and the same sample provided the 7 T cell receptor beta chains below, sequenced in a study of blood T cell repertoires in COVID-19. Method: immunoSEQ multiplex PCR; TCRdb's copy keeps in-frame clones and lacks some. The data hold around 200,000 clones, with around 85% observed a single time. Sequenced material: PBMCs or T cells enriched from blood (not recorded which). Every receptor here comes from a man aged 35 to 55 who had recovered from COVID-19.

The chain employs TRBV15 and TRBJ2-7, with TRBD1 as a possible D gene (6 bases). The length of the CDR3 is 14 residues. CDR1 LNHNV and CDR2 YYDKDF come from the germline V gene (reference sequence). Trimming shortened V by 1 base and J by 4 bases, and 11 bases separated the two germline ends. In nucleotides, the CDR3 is TGTGCCACCAGCAGAGGGACAGATCTGTACGAGCAGTACTTC. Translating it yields CATSRGTDLYEQYF.

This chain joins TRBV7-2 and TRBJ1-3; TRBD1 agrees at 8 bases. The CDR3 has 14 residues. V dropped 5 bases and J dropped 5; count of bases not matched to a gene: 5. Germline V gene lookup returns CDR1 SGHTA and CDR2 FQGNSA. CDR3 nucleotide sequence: TGTGCCAGCAGCGATCGGGACAGGAGAAACACCATATATTTT. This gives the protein CASSDRDRRNTIYF.

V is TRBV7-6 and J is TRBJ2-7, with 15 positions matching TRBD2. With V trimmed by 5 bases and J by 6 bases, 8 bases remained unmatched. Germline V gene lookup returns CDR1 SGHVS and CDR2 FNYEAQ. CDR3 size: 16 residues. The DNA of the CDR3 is TGTGCCAGCAGCCCAGGGACTAGCGGGAGGCGGGGCGAGCAGTACTTC. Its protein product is CASSPGTSGRRGEQYF.

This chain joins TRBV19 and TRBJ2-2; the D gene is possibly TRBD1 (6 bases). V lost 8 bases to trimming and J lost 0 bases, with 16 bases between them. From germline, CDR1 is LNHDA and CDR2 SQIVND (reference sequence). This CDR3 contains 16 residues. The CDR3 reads CASAPDSVPNTGELFF. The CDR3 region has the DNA TGTGCCAGTGCCCCGGACAGTGTACCGAACACCGGGGAGCTGTTTTTT.

The CDR3 loop is CASSVDWERRDGTQYF. The CDR3 DNA is TGTGCCAGCAGCGTAGATTGGGAGAGGCGGGACGGCACGCAGTATTTT. This rearrangement joins TRBV9 to TRBJ2-3; D is perhaps TRBD2 (6 bases). The germline V gene has CDR1 SGDLS and CDR2 YYNGEE. The germline V and J ends were trimmed by 0 bases and 9 bases, with 20 bases remaining between them. The CDR3 sequence is 16 residues long.

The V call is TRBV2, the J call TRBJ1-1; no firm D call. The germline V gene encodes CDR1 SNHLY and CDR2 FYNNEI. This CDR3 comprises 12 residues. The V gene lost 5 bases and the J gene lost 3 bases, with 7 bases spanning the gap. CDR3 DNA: TGTGCCAGCAGTAGGGAGGACACTGAAGCTTTCTTT. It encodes CASSREDTEAFF.

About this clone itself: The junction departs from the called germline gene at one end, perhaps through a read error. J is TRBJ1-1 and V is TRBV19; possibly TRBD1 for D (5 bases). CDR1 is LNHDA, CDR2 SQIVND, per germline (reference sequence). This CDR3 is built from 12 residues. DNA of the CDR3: TGTGCCAGCAGTACAGGCTCCACTGAAGCTTTCTTT. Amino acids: CASSTGSTEAFF.